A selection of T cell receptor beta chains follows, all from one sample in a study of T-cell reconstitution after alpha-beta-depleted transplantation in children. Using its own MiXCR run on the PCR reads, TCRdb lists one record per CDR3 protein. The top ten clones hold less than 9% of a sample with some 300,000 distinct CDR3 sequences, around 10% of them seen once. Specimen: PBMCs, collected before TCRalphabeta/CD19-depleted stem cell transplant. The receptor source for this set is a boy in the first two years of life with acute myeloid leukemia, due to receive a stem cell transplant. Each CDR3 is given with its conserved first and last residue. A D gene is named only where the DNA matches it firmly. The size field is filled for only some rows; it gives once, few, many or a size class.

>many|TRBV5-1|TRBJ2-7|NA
CASSLDRFEQYF
TGCGCCAGCAGCTTGGACAGGTTCGAGCAGTACTTC
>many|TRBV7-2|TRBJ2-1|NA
CASSNGGRLYNEQFF
TGTGCCAGCAGCAATGGCGGCAGGTTATACAATGAGCAGTTCTTC
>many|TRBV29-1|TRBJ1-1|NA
CSVARGGVRYTEAFF
TGCAGCGTCGCAAGGGGCGGCGTCCGATACACTGAAGCTTTCTTT
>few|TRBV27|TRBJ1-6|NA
CASSLISNSPLHF
TGTGCCAGCAGTTTAATTAGTAATTCACCCCTCCACTTT
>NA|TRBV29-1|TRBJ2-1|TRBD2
CSVETETSGRSNEQFF
TGCAGCGTTGAAACCGAGACTAGCGGGAGGAGCAATGAGCAGTTCTTC
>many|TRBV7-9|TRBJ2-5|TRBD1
CASSPRDRQETQYF
TGTGCCAGCAGCCCCCGGGACAGGCAAGAGACCCAGTACTTC
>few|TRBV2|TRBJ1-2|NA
CASSDPEVGDYGYTF
TGTGCCAGCAGTGATCCCGAGGTTGGGGACTATGGCTACACCTTC
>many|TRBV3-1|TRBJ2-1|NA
CASSQVGGVSYNEQFF
TGTGCCAGCAGCCAAGTCGGCGGGGTCTCCTACAATGAGCAGTTCTTC
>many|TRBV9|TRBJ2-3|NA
CASSVGPRGYTDTQYF
TGTGCCAGCAGCGTAGGCCCGCGGGGCTACACAGATACGCAGTATTTT
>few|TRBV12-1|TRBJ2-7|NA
CASSFGSPTYEQYF
TGTGCCAGCAGCTTTGGCAGCCCAACCTACGAGCAGTACTTC
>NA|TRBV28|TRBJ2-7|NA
CASSLWGAPYEQYF
TGTGCCAGCAGTTTGTGGGGGGCGCCCTACGAGCAGTACTTC
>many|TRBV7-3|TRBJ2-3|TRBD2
CASSLQGGRDTQYF
TGTGCCAGCAGCTTACAGGGAGGGCGAGATACGCAGTATTTT
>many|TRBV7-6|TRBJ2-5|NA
CASSLLRRETQYF
TGTGCCAGCAGCTTACTACGCAGGGAGACCCAGTACTTC
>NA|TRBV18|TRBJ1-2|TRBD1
CASSPQTGGDYGYTF
TGTGCCAGCTCACCACAAACAGGGGGCGACTATGGCTACACCTTC
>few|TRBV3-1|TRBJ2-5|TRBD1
CASSHWGTGEETQYF
TGTGCCAGCAGCCATTGGGGGACAGGGGAAGAGACCCAGTACTTC